This TCR beta chain is from a study of tumor-infiltrating lymphocytes in primary liver carcinoma. Germline DNA was also extracted, and blood RNA was taken from unsorted whole blood. Collected before surgery were roughly 4 milliliters of peripheral blood. J lost 4 bases, V lost 5 bases, and 5 bases had no gene match. The CDR3 contains 14 residues. The investigators made TCR beta cDNA from roughly 0.45 ug total RNA, using a constant-region primer. Employing slightly modified ARM-PCR, three nested multiplex PCR rounds were run, and these gave rise to the TCR beta libraries. The first two PCR rounds used TRBV1-TRBV30 forward primers with a C-beta reverse primer, 9 to 11 cycles each. TCRdb reanalysed the multiplex PCR reads using MiXCR and keeps one entry per CDR3 protein. The table has 150,000 to 200,000 distinct CDR3 sequences, around 60% seen once.

The J gene is TRBJ2-7, the V gene TRBV12-3 or TRBV12-4; TRBD2 aligns across 10 bases. The TCR sequence derives from a man aged 35 to 55 with primary liver carcinoma and hepatitis B virus infection. The sample was peripheral blood. This CDR3 reads CASSRPSGSYEQYF. The CDR3 DNA follows: TGTGCCAGCAGTAGGCCTAGCGGGAGTTACGAGCAGTACTTC.